Detailed here is one T cell receptor beta chain. V shed 2 bases and J 4 bases; nucleotides not matched to a gene: 3. Per germline, CDR1 PRHDT and CDR2 FYEKMQ (reference sequence). CDR3 size: 14 residues. Using its own MiXCR run on the multiplex PCR reads, TCRdb lists one record per CDR3 protein. The sample includes some 200,000 distinct CDR3 sequences, approximately 30% of them seen just once. Axillary draining lymph nodes of breast cancer patients supplied the node samples. The sample belongs to a study of breast tumors, draining lymph nodes, adjacent tissues. The TCR comes from a female donor with breast cancer. Some clones in this sample may be carry-over from other donors' samples. The V and J genes are TRBV13 and TRBJ2-3; 7 bases match TRBD1. The sequenced material came from axillary lymph node tissue. Here the CDR3 DNA reads TGTGCCAGCAGCTTAAGAGGGGGCGCAGATACGCAGTATTTT. Protein sequence: CASSLRGGADTQYF.